These 15 T cell receptor beta chains were sequenced from one sample in a study of response to subunit inactivated influenza vaccine (dated by TCRdb to about 2018). The protocol used for the library was RT-PCR. TCRdb shows the sequencer as Illumina HiSeq 2500. The public reads were run again by TCRdb, first through fastp at Q25 and then through MiXCR, and only productive beta chains were kept. Duplicate CDR3 protein sequences are folded into a single record with the most common DNA and genes. The sample profile shows 500,000 to 700,000 distinct CDR3 sequences; around a quarter of them were found once. The top ten constitute 2.5% to 3.5% of the sample. The sample was also linked to a second study, of T cells expressing NK-cell markers. The second paper further reports: The TCR beta cDNA libraries were made using 5'RACE template switching, a step that added both a universal primer site and unique molecular identifiers.

The sequenced sample was CD4+ T cells sorted from PBMCs, obtained about 13 days after vaccination. These receptors were collected from a man between 50 and 59 years old who received an inactivated influenza vaccine. Donor details come from another sample of the same person, matched by shared clones.

This clonotype occurred a few times. The chain couples TRBV4-1 to TRBJ2-1; TRBD2 matches at 9 bases. Trimming removed 3 bases from V and 2 bases from J; junction bases left unmatched: 2. Germline lookup yields CDR1 MGHRA and CDR2 YSYEKL. This CDR3 has 15 amino acids. CDR3 residues: CASSQVAGAYNEQFF. CDR3 coding DNA: TGCGCCAGCAGCCAGGTAGCGGGGGCCTACAATGAGCAGTTCTTC.

This clonotype was recorded many times. The rearrangement joins TRBV12-3 or TRBV12-4 to TRBJ2-5, with 7 bases lining up with TRBD1. The V and J ends lost 4 bases and 3 bases, in that order; junction bases with no gene match: 8. This CDR3 is built from 15 residues. The CDR3 region has the DNA TGTGCCAGCAGTTCCCGACAGGGAATAAAAGAGACCCAGTACTTC. Amino acid sequence: CASSSRQGIKETQYF.

The chain is built from TRBV5-1 and TRBJ2-1; D perhaps matches TRBD2 (5 bases). The germline V gene has CDR1 SGHRS and CDR2 YFSETQ. The V gene lost 0 bases and the J gene lost 9 bases, with 13 bases spanning the gap. The length of the CDR3 is 14 residues. CDR3 region: CASSLGLANSEQFF. The CDR3 nucleotides read TGCGCCAGCAGCTTGGGCCTAGCTAATAGTGAGCAGTTCTTC.

This rearrangement joins TRBV12-3 or TRBV12-4 to TRBJ1-1; D might be TRBD1 (6 bases). CDR3 length: 14 residues. The germline V and J ends were trimmed by 1 base and 11 bases, with 17 bases remaining between them. The CDR3 protein is CASSLGGQSYRAFF. The DNA for the CDR3 is TGTGCCAGCAGTTTAGGGGGACAATCCTATAGGGCTTTCTTT.

A single count supports this clonotype. The gene calls are TRBV28 and TRBJ2-3, with TRBD2 identical over 7 bases. Germline CDR1 MDHEN, CDR2 SYDVKM. With V trimmed by 2 bases and J by 4 bases, 6 bases remained unmatched. This CDR3 is built from 15 residues. CDR3: CASSLLTSESDTQYF. CDR3 nucleotide sequence: TGTGCCAGCAGTTTACTAACTAGCGAATCAGATACGCAGTATTTT.

The chain combines TRBV9 with TRBJ2-2; D assignment may be TRBD1 or TRBD2 (5 bases each). This CDR3 spans 15 amino acids. V gave up 5 bases and J gave up 1 base, with 12 bases separating them. Germline lookup yields CDR1 SGDLS and CDR2 YYNGEE. DNA of the CDR3: TGTGCCAGCAGTTCCGATGGGGGGAACACCGGGGAGCTGTTTTTT. Translated: CASSSDGGNTGELFF.

This clonotype was counted a few times. The V call is TRBV20-1, the J call TRBJ1-1; TRBD1 matches at 9 bases. Germline trimming cut 3 bases from V and 5 bases from J; bases unmatched to any gene: 10. In germline, CDR1 is DFQATT, CDR2 SNEGSKA (reference sequence). This CDR3 is 15 amino acids long. The CDR3 nucleotides read TGCAGTGCTAGGACCTTGGACAGGGGTGGGACTGAAGCTTTCTTT. It is translated as CSARTLDRGGTEAFF.

This clonotype was counted only a few times. This sequence joins TRBV6-6 and TRBJ1-5, with TRBD1 identical over 8 bases. CDR1 and CDR2 from the germline V gene are MNHNY and SVGAGI (reference sequence). The CDR3 is 13 amino acids. Trimming at V came to 7 bases and at J to 6 bases, leaving 5 bases not matched to a gene. DNA of the CDR3: TGTGCCAGCACAGGGGGCGGGGGTCAGCCCCAGCATTTT. Translated: CASTGGGGQPQHF.

In this sample, this clonotype turned up a few times. The CDR3 protein is CASRGQGFTGELFF. For the CDR3, the DNA is TGTGCCAGTAGAGGACAGGGATTCACCGGGGAGCTGTTTTTT. This rearrangement joins TRBV19 to TRBJ2-2, with TRBD1 matching over 8 bases. Germline CDR1 is LNHDA and CDR2 is SQIVND (reference sequence). The CDR3 consists of 14 residues. V was pared by 6 bases and J by 4 bases, with 4 bases of the junction left unmatched.

This clonotype was detected only a few times. This chain joins TRBV6-1 and TRBJ1-1; no clear D gene. The CDR3 consists of 13 residues. Germline V gene sequence: CDR1 MNHNS, CDR2 SASEGT. The V and J ends lost 3 bases and 4 bases respectively, with 9 bases between them. CDR3 protein: CASSDLRGTEAFF. The CDR3 DNA reads TGTGCCAGCAGTGATTTGCGCGGCACTGAAGCTTTCTTT.

V and J are TRBV5-1 and TRBJ1-6; 7 bases match TRBD1. Germline CDR1 reads SGHRS; CDR2 reads YFSETQ. J was trimmed by 8 bases and V by 5 bases; bases with no gene match: 7. The CDR3 contains 14 residues. This chain's CDR3 is CASRAGQVDSPLHF. The CDR3 DNA reads as TGCGCCAGCAGGGCTGGACAGGTTGATTCACCCCTCCACTTT.

This clonotype was recorded a few times. V gene TRBV10-2 combines with J gene TRBJ2-1; TRBD1 aligns across 7 bases. J was trimmed by 5 bases and V by 6 bases; bases with no gene match: 16. Germline loops: CDR1 WSHSY, CDR2 SAAADI. The CDR3 spans 17 residues. CDR3: CASRDNRGLGAHNEQFF. The CDR3 DNA reads as TGCGCCAGCAGAGATAACAGGGGTCTGGGGGCCCACAATGAGCAGTTCTTC.

This clonotype was observed a few times. The V call is TRBV7-3, the J call TRBJ1-4, with TRBD1 matching 8 bases. In germline, CDR1 is SGHTA, CDR2 FQGTGA. This CDR3 comprises 16 residues. After removal of 4 bases from V and 5 bases from J, the junction contained 9 bases not matched to a gene. The CDR3: CASSSKDRAVNEKLFF. The CDR3 coding sequence is TGTGCCAGCAGCTCGAAGGACAGGGCCGTGAATGAAAAACTGTTTTTT.

The V gene is TRBV18, the J gene TRBJ2-6; possible D gene TRBD1, 6 bases. The CDR3 sequence is 14 residues long. Germline V gives CDR1 KGHSH, CDR2 LQKENI. The V end was cut by 8 bases, the J end by 3 bases, with 11 bases between. CDR3 sequence reads: CASTTGSGANVLTF. CDR3 sequence (DNA): TGTGCCAGCACCACAGGGAGTGGGGCCAACGTCCTGACTTTC. The full variable domain, in which reference TRBV18 and TRBJ2-6 provide the parts outside the CDR3, is NAGVMQNPRHLVRRRGQEARLRCSPMKGHSHVYWYRQLPEEGLKFMVYLQKENIIDESGMPKERFSAEFPKEGPSILRIQQVVRGDSAAYFCASTTGSGANVLTFGAGSRLTVL.

The chain couples TRBV3-1 to TRBJ1-3; D call uncertain. The CDR3 runs 14 residues. CDR1 and CDR2 (germline): LGHDT, YNNKEL (reference sequence). V was pared by 4 bases and J by 2 bases, with 9 bases between. CDR3 sequence: CASSPRAAGNTIYF. DNA for the CDR3: TGTGCCAGCAGCCCCCGGGCAGCTGGAAACACCATATATTTT.